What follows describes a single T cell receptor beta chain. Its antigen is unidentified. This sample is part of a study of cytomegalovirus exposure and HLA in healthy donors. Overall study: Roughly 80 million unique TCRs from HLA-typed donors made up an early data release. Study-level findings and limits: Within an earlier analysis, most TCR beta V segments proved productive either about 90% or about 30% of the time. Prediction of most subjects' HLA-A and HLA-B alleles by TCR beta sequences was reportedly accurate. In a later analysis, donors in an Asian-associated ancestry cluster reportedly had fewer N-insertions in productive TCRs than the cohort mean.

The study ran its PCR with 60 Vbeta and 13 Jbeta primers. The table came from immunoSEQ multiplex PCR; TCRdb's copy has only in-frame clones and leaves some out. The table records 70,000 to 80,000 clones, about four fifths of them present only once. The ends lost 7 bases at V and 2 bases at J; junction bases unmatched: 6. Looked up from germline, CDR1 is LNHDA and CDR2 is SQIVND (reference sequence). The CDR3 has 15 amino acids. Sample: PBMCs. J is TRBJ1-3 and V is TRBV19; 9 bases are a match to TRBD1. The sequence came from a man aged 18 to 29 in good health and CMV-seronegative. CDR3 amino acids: CASIEWDRAGNTIYF. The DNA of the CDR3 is TGTGCCAGTATCGAATGGGACAGGGCTGGAAACACCATATATTTT.